Presented here are 28 T cell receptor beta chains from one specimen sequenced in a study of graft-versus-host responses after intestinal transplantation (dated by TCRdb to 2020 to 2023). Libraries came from the immunoSEQ multiplex PCR assay. The table comes from immuneACCESS by way of TCRdb, which keeps in-frame sequences with V and J called. Part of the clones is missing from these tables; in studies checked, under half for an unresolved V gene and the rest for unknown reasons. Recorded for this sample are about 120,000 clones; 93% of them occurred a single time. About 0.54% of the sample is taken by the ten largest. No cognate antigen is known for these TCRs. The sample's time point label is to be understood as: cells obtained before transplantation from donor or recipient. Material: unstimulated CD8+ T cells sorted from spleen or lymph node cells, obtained before intestinal transplant. Source of these receptors: a human donor who received an intestinal transplant.

The chain couples TRBV28 to TRBJ2-1; TRBD1 is a possible D gene (7 bases). Germline V gives CDR1 MDHEN, CDR2 SYDVKM. With 8 bases removed from V and 10 bases from J, the gap between germline ends came to 21 bases. CDR3 length: 14 amino acids. The CDR3, as DNA: TGTGCCAGCCACGACAGGGCCCGGAGGGGGGAGCAGTTCTTC. Translating it yields CASHDRARRGEQFF.

This clone was observed a single time. This chain uses TRBV7-3 with TRBJ2-5, with D unclear. Germline CDR1 reads SGHTA; CDR2 reads FQGTGA. CDR3 length: 15 residues. The V end lost 5 bases, the J end lost 1 base, and 14 bases lay between the germline ends. The chain's CDR3 is CASSTEASLQETQYF. CDR3 DNA: TGTGCCAGCAGCACGGAAGCCTCTCTCCAAGAGACCCAGTACTTC.

V is TRBV10-3 and J is TRBJ2-7, with 12 bases matching TRBD2. Losses at the gene ends were 6 bases for V and 6 bases for J; bases not matched to a gene: 15. Looked up from germline, CDR1 is ENHRY and CDR2 is SYGVKD. CDR3 size: 17 residues. The DNA for the CDR3 is TGTGCCATCAGGGACCTGGGACTAGCGGGCTCAAGTGGCGAGCAGTACTTC. Encoded protein: CAIRDLGLAGSSGEQYF.

The rearrangement links TRBV5-6 to TRBJ1-1; D gene ambiguous. Looked up from germline, CDR1 is SGHDT and CDR2 is YYEEEE. With 2 bases removed from V and 2 bases from J, the gap between germline ends came to 10 bases. The CDR3 is 14 residues long. For the CDR3, the DNA is TGTGCCAGCAGCTTAGAAGGGCCTAACACTGAAGCTTTCTTT. Translating gives CASSLEGPNTEAFF.

CDR3 loop: CAWSLSSYANTEAFF. The CDR3 DNA reads TGTGCCTGGAGTCTCTCCTCTTACGCGAACACTGAAGCTTTCTTT. This chain joins TRBV30 and TRBJ1-1; D ambiguous. CDR3 length: 15 amino acids. V gave up 2 bases and J gave up 1 base, with 14 bases separating them. CDR1 and CDR2 (germline): GTSNPN, SVGIG (reference sequence).

The chain is built from TRBV4-1 and TRBJ2-5; 12 nucleotides line up with TRBD2. The CDR3 has 17 amino acids. J lost 5 bases, V lost 0 bases, and 7 bases had no gene match. CDR1 is MGHRA, CDR2 YSYEKL, per germline. This CDR3 reads CASSQEPSGRAVETQYF. CDR3 nucleotides: TGCGCCAGCAGCCAAGAACCTAGCGGGAGGGCCGTGGAGACCCAGTACTTC.

V and J are TRBV9 and TRBJ2-2, with D hard to call. The CDR3 loop spans 12 amino acids. V lost 1 base, J lost 5 bases, and 3 bases lay in between. Looked up from germline, CDR1 is SGDLS and CDR2 is YYNGEE. Here the CDR3 reads CASSVWTGELFF. The CDR3 DNA reads as TGTGCCAGCAGCGTATGGACCGGGGAGCTGTTTTTT.

V is TRBV27 and J is TRBJ2-1, with D perhaps TRBD2 (6 bases). From germline, CDR1 is MNHEY and CDR2 SMNVEV (reference sequence). The CDR3 contains 17 residues. Trimming left V 5 bases short and J 0 bases short, with 17 bases between. CDR3 nucleotide sequence: TGTGCCAGCAGTGCACCGGGACTCCAAAGCTCCTACAATGAGCAGTTCTTC. It encodes CASSAPGLQSSYNEQFF.

This rearrangement joins TRBV10-2 to TRBJ1-2; unclear D gene. The V and J ends lost 2 bases and 6 bases respectively, with 10 bases between them. The CDR3 loop spans 13 amino acids. Germline assignment: CDR1 WSHSY and CDR2 SAAADI. The CDR3 DNA sequence: TGCGCCAGCAGTGAGGAGGTCCGGGATGGCTACACCTTC. Its translation is CASSEEVRDGYTF.

The chain links TRBV30 to TRBJ1-1; tentative D call: TRBD1 (6 bases). Trimming left V 8 bases short and J 0 bases short, with 13 bases between. Germline CDR1 and CDR2: GTSNPN and SVGIG (reference sequence). This CDR3 comprises 13 residues. The CDR3 DNA is TGTGCCCGAGGACAGACGATGAACACTGAAGCTTTCTTT. This gives the protein CARGQTMNTEAFF.

The chain recombines TRBV13 with TRBJ2-1; TRBD2 aligns across 10 bases. V lost 4 bases to trimming and J lost 4 bases; unmatched junction nucleotides: 7. Germline values: CDR1 PRHDT, CDR2 FYEKMQ (reference sequence). There are 16 residues in the CDR3. The CDR3 nucleotides read TGTGCCAGCAGCTACCCCGGGACTAGCGATTACAATGAGCAGTTCTTC. Protein sequence: CASSYPGTSDYNEQFF.

The V and J genes are TRBV7-9 and TRBJ2-2; no reliable D call. The length of the CDR3 is 11 residues. Germline CDR1 and CDR2: SEHNR and FQNEAQ (reference sequence). The ends were cut back, 8 bases at V and 5 bases at J, with 6 bases in the middle. This CDR3 is CASVGTGELFF. The CDR3 nucleotides read TGTGCCAGCGTGGGAACCGGGGAGCTGTTTTTT.

This clone occurred once. The gene calls are TRBV27 and TRBJ2-7; tentative D call: TRBD2 (6 bases). The CDR3 contains 13 residues. Germline V gene sequence: CDR1 MNHEY, CDR2 SMNVEV (reference sequence). V lost 2 bases to trimming and J lost 3 bases, with 8 bases between them. In DNA, the CDR3 is TGTGCCAGCAGTTTAGCTAGCGTCTACGAGCAGTACTTC. Protein sequence: CASSLASVYEQYF.

V gene TRBV27 combines with J gene TRBJ2-1; 8 bases agree with TRBD1. The CDR3 length is 15 residues. Trimming took 6 bases from V and 5 from J; bases not matched to a gene: 9. Germline CDR1 and CDR2: MNHEY and SMNVEV (reference sequence). CDR3 DNA sequence: TGTGCCAGCAGCGCTCCGGGACAGGTTAACAATGAGCAGTTCTTC. Its translation: CASSAPGQVNNEQFF.

This clone was seen only once. This chain uses TRBV4-1 with TRBJ2-2; 7 positions agree with TRBD2. Trimming at V came to 1 base and at J to 4 bases, leaving 12 bases not matched to a gene. Germline assignment: CDR1 MGHRA and CDR2 YSYEKL. The CDR3 consists of 18 residues. CDR3 coding DNA: TGCGCCAGCAGCCAAGGGCTACGTTTAGGGGAGGGCACCGGGGAGCTGTTTTTT. It encodes CASSQGLRLGEGTGELFF.

The chain has TRBV7-2 and TRBJ2-2, with a tentative D call TRBD2 (6 bases). Looked up from germline, CDR1 is SGHTA and CDR2 is FQGNSA. CDR3 size: 13 residues. Trimming left V 1 base short and J 6 bases short, with 6 bases between. The DNA of the CDR3 is TGTGCCAGCAGCTTAGGGGGGGCCGGGGAGCTGTTTTTT. Residues: CASSLGGAGELFF.

In its sample, this clone was seen once. V is TRBV9 and J is TRBJ2-7; 12 nucleotides line up with TRBD2. Germline CDR1 SGDLS, CDR2 YYNGEE. The ends lost 0 bases at V and 2 bases at J; junction bases unmatched: 6. The CDR3 covers 17 residues. DNA for the CDR3: TGTGCCAGCAGCGTAGCCCCCTGGACTAGCGGGACCTACGAGCAGTACTTC. Amino acid sequence: CASSVAPWTSGTYEQYF. Looking up the rest from reference TRBV9 and TRBJ2-7 gives the full variable domain: DSGVTQTPKHLITATGQRVTLRCSPRSGDLSVYWYQQSLDQGLQFLIQYYNGEERAKGNILERFSAQQFPDLHSELNLSSLELGDSALYFCASSVAPWTSGTYEQYFGPGTRLTVT.

The chain has TRBV10-2 and TRBJ1-1; maybe TRBD1 (6 bases). The CDR3 is made up of 13 amino acids. The germline V gene encodes CDR1 WSHSY and CDR2 SAAADI. V was trimmed by 9 bases and J by 6 bases, leaving 17 bases between them. In DNA, the CDR3 is TGCGCCAGTAGCTTCGGACAGACTTCTGAAGCTTTCTTT. Amino acids: CASSFGQTSEAFF.

This chain connects TRBV30 to TRBJ1-2; TRBD1 matches 8 bases. The CDR3 is 12 residues long. Trimming cost V 4 bases and J 7 bases; bases outside gene matches: 5. Germline CDR1 is GTSNPN and CDR2 is SVGIG (reference sequence). The CDR3 reads CAWTGGPFGYTF. CDR3 in DNA: TGTGCCTGGACAGGGGGCCCTTTTGGCTACACCTTC.

The rearrangement links TRBV5-4 to TRBJ2-1, with 7 bases that match TRBD2. The CDR3 is 13 amino acids. J gave up 9 bases and V 2 bases, and 5 bases lay outside the gene matches. Germline CDR1 is SGHNT and CDR2 is YYREEE (reference sequence). The CDR3 DNA is TGTGCCAGCAGCTTCGGACTAGGGACTGAGCAGTTCTTC. Encoded protein: CASSFGLGTEQFF.

V gene TRBV14 combines with J gene TRBJ1-1; the D gene is possibly TRBD1 (5 bases). This CDR3 has 14 amino acids. Germline CDR1 is SGHDN and CDR2 is FVKESK. Trimming pared 1 base from V and 5 bases from J, leaving 11 bases between. The CDR3 sequence: CASSQGPPGTEAFF. DNA for the CDR3: TGTGCCAGCAGCCAAGGGCCCCCAGGGACTGAAGCTTTCTTT.

In DNA, the CDR3 is TGTGCCAGCCAAGGACAGAACTATGGCTACACCTTC. Protein product: CASQGQNYGYTF. The chain recombines TRBV2 with TRBJ1-2, with D maybe TRBD1 (6 bases). Looked up from germline, CDR1 is SNHLY and CDR2 is FYNNEI. The CDR3 has 12 amino acids. V was shortened by 8 bases and J by 2 bases, with 9 bases between the two germline ends.

The J gene is TRBJ2-3, the V gene TRBV30; 8 nucleotides match TRBD1. In germline, CDR1 is GTSNPN, CDR2 SVGIG (reference sequence). The CDR3 runs to 14 residues. V gave up 1 base and J gave up 0 bases; unmatched junction bases: 0. The CDR3 DNA follows: TGTGCCTGGAGTGCAGGGGGCAGCACAGATACGCAGTATTTT. Translated, it gives CAWSAGGSTDTQYF.

The V call is TRBV10-2, the J call TRBJ2-7, with a weak D call TRBD2 (7 bases). V lost 7 bases and J lost 6, with 22 bases in between. The CDR3 has 15 amino acids. CDR1 is WSHSY, CDR2 SAAADI, per germline. The CDR3 loop is CASTSSRAGASEQYF. CDR3 nucleotide sequence: TGCGCCAGCACCTCTTCTCGGGCGGGGGCGAGCGAGCAGTACTTC.

The rearrangement joins TRBV28 to TRBJ1-1; possible D gene TRBD1, 5 bases. Trimming shortened V by 5 bases and J by 5 bases, and 15 bases separated the two germline ends. The CDR3 covers 14 residues. Germline V gene sequence: CDR1 MDHEN, CDR2 SYDVKM. CDR3 sequence: CASSPSGSGTEAFF. The DNA for the CDR3 is TGTGCCAGCAGTCCTTCAGGGTCGGGGACTGAAGCTTTCTTT.

The V and J genes are TRBV19 and TRBJ2-1; weak D call: TRBD1 (5 bases). Germline V gene sequence: CDR1 LNHDA, CDR2 SQIVND (reference sequence). The CDR3 runs to 12 residues. The germline V and J ends were trimmed by 5 bases and 6 bases, with 8 bases remaining between them. The DNA of the CDR3 is TGTGCCAGTAGTGCAGGGTCCAATGAGCAGTTCTTC. The encoded protein is CASSAGSNEQFF.

This sequence joins TRBV28 and TRBJ2-7; possible D gene TRBD2, 5 bases. The germline V gene has CDR1 MDHEN and CDR2 SYDVKM. V lost 3 bases to trimming and J lost 3 bases, with 6 bases between them. The CDR3 has 12 amino acids. The CDR3 nucleotides are TGTGCCAGCAGTTTCGGGGTCTACGAGCAGTACTTC. Its translation is CASSFGVYEQYF.

The V and J genes are TRBV5-1 and TRBJ2-1, with 8 bases fitting TRBD1. Trimming removed 0 bases from V and 15 bases from J; junction bases left unmatched: 8. The CDR3 length is 13 residues. Germline V gives CDR1 SGHRS, CDR2 YFSETQ. CDR3 in amino acids: CASSLAWTGFRFF. CDR3 in DNA: TGCGCCAGCAGCTTGGCTTGGACAGGGTTTCGGTTCTTC. The variable domain in full, completed from reference TRBV5-1 and TRBJ2-1, reads KAGVTQTPRYLIKTRGQQVTLSCSPISGHRSVSWYQQTPGQGLQFLFEYFSETQRNKGNFPGRFSGRQFSNSRSEMNVSTLELGDSALYLCASSLAWTGFRFFGPGTRLTVL.